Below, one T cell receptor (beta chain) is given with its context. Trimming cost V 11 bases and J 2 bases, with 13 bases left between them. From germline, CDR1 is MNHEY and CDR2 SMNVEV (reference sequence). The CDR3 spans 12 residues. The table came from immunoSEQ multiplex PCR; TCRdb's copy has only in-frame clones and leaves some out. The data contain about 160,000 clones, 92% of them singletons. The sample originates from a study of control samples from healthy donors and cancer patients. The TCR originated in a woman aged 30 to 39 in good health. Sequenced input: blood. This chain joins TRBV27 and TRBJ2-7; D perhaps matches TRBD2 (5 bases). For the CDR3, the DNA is TGTGCCTGCGGCGAGGGTCCCTACGAGCAGTACTTC. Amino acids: CACGEGPYEQYF.